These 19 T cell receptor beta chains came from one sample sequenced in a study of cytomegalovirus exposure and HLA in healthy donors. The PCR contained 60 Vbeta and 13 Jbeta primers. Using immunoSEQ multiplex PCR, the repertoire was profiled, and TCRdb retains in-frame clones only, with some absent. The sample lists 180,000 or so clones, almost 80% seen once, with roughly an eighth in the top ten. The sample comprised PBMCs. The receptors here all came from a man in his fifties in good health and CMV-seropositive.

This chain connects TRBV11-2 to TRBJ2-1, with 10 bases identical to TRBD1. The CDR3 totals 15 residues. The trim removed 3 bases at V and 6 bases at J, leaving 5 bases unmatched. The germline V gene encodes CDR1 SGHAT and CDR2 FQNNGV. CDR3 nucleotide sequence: TGTGCCAGCAGCTTGGGACAGGGGAGGCTCAATGAGCAGTTCTTC. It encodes CASSLGQGRLNEQFF.

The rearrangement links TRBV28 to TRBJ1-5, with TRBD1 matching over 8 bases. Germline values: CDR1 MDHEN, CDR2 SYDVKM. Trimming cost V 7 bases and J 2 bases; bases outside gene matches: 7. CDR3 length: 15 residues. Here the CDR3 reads CASTVDRAGNQPQHF. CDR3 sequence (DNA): TGTGCCAGCACCGTGGACAGGGCTGGCAATCAGCCCCAGCATTTT.

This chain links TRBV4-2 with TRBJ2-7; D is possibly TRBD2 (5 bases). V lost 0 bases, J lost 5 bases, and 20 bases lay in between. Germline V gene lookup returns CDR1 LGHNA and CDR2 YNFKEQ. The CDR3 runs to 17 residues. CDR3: CASSQDAWEKGSNEQYF. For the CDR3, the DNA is TGTGCCAGCAGCCAAGATGCGTGGGAAAAAGGGAGCAACGAGCAGTACTTC.

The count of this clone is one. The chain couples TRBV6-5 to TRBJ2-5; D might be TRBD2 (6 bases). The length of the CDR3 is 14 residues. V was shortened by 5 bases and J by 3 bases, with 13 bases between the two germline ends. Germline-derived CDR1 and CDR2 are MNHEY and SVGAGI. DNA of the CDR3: TGTGCCAGCAGTCAACCGGGACTTAAAGAGACCCAGTACTTC. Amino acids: CASSQPGLKETQYF.

The CDR3 DNA reads as TGTGCCAGCAGCCCTCCGGGTCGGGGGAACTATGGCTACACCTTC. Protein product: CASSPPGRGNYGYTF. This chain joins TRBV7-9 and TRBJ1-2; D might be TRBD1 (5 bases). The CDR3 runs 15 residues. Germline loops: CDR1 SEHNR, CDR2 FQNEAQ (reference sequence). Trimming took off 5 bases at V and 2 bases at J, with 15 bases between the two ends.

CDR3 residues: CASSRGGGGNIQYF. CDR3 coding DNA: TGTGCCAGTAGTAGAGGAGGGGGCGGGAACATTCAGTACTTC. This chain connects TRBV19 to TRBJ2-4, with a weak D call TRBD1 (7 bases). The CDR3 is made up of 14 amino acids. Between the trimmed V and J ends, which lost 4 bases and 7 bases, there was a span of 14 bases. Germline-derived CDR1 and CDR2 are LNHDA and SQIVND (reference sequence). The complete variable domain, with remaining parts taken from reference TRBV19 and TRBJ2-4, reads DGGITQSPKYLFRKEGQNVTLSCEQNLNHDAMYWYRQDPGQGLRLIYYSQIVNDFQKGDIAEGYSVSREKKESFPLTVTSAQKNPTAFYLCASSRGGGGNIQYFGAGTRLSVL.

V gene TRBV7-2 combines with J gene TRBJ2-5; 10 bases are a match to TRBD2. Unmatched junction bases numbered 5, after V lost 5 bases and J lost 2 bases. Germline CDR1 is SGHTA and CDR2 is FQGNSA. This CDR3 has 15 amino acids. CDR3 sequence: CASSTLAGGQETQYF. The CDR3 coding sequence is TGTGCCAGCAGCACCTTAGCGGGGGGACAAGAGACCCAGTACTTC. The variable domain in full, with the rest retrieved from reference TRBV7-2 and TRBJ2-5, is GAGVSQSPSNKVTEKGKDVELRCDPISGHTALYWYRQSLGQGLEFLIYFQGNSAPDKSGLPSDRFSAERTGGSVSTLTIQRTQQEDSAVYLCASSTLAGGQETQYFGPGTRLLVL.

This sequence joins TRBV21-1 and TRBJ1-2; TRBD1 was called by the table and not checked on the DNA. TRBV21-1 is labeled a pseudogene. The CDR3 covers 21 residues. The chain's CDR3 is CASSKLNVRGEGRGPEYGYTF. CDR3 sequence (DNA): TGTGCCAGCAGCAAATTAAATGTACGGGGGGAGGGCAGGGGGCCGGAATATGGCTACACCTTC.

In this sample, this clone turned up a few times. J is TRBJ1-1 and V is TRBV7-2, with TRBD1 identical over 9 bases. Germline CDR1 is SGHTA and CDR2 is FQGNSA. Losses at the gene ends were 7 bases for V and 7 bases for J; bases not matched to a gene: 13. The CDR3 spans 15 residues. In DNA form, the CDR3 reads TGTGCCAGCAACGAACCGGGACAGGGTTTGGGTGAAGCTTTCTTT. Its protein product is CASNEPGQGLGEAFF.

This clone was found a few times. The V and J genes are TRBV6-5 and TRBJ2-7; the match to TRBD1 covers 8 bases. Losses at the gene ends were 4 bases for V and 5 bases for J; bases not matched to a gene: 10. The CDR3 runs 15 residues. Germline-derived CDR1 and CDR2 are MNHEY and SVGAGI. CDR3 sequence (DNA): TGTGCCAGCAGTTTACAACAGGGGGGCATCGACGAGCAGTACTTC. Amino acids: CASSLQQGGIDEQYF.

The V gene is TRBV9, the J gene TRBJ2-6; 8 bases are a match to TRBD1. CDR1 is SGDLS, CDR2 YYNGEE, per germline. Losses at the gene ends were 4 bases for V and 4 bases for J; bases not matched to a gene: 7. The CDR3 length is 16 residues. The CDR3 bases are TGTGCCAGCAGCCCTCAGGGGGCGCGGGGGGCCAACGTCCTGACTTTC. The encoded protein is CASSPQGARGANVLTF.

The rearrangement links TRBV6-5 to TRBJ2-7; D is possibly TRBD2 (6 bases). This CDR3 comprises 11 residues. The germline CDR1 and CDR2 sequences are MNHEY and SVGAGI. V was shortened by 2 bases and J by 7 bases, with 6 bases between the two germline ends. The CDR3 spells CASSYAGEQYV. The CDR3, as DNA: TGTGCCAGCAGTTACGCGGGGGAGCAGTACGTC.

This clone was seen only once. The CDR3 DNA reads TGTGCCATCAGTGTAGACAGGGTGGCGGAGACCCAGTACTTC. Translation gives CAISVDRVAETQYF. The chain uses TRBV10-3 and TRBJ2-5; the match to TRBD1 covers 7 bases. CDR1 is ENHRY and CDR2 is SYGVKD in the germline V gene. The CDR3 covers 14 residues. After removal of 4 bases from V and 5 bases from J, the junction contained 7 bases not matched to a gene.

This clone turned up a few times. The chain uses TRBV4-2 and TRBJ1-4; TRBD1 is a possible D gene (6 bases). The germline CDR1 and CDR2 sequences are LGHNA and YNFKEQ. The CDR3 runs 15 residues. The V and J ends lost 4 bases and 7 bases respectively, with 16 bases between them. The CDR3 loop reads CASSPSGDRIEKLFF. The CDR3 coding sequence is TGTGCCAGCAGCCCGTCAGGGGATAGGATTGAAAAACTGTTTTTT.

This CDR3 reads CASKLSQGNTEAFF. The CDR3 nucleotides are TGCGCCAGCAAACTTTCTCAGGGGAACACTGAAGCTTTCTTT. The chain employs TRBV5-1 and TRBJ1-1, with a tentative D call TRBD1 (5 bases). The germline gives CDR1 SGHRS, CDR2 YFSETQ. CDR3 size: 14 residues. The V and J ends lost 6 bases and 1 base respectively, with 13 bases between them.

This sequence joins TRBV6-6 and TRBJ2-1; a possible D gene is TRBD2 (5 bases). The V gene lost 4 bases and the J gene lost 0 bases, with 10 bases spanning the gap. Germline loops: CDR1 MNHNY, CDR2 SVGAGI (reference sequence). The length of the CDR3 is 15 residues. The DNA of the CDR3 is TGTGCCAGCAGTTGGACGGGAAGCTCCTACAATGAGCAGTTCTTC. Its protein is CASSWTGSSYNEQFF.

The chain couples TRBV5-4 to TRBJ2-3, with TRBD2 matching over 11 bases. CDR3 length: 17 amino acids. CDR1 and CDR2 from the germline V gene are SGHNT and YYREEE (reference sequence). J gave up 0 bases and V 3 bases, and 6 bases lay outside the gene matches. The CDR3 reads CASSSLTSGGSTDTQYF. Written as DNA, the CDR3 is TGTGCCAGCAGCTCTTTAACTAGCGGGGGTAGCACAGATACGCAGTATTTT.

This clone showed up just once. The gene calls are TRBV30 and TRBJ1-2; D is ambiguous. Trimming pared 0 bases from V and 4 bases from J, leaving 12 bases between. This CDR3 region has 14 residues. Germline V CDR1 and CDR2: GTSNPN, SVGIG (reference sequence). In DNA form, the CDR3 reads TGTGCCTGGAGTGTACGTGGAGGAGTCTATGGCTACACCTTC. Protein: CAWSVRGGVYGYTF.

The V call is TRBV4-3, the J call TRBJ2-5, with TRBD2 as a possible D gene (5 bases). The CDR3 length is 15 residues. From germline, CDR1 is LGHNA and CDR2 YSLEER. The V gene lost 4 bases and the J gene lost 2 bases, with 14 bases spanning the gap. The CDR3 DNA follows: TGCGCCAGCAGCCTCACCCGACTACCGCAAGAGACCCAGTACTTC. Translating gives CASSLTRLPQETQYF.